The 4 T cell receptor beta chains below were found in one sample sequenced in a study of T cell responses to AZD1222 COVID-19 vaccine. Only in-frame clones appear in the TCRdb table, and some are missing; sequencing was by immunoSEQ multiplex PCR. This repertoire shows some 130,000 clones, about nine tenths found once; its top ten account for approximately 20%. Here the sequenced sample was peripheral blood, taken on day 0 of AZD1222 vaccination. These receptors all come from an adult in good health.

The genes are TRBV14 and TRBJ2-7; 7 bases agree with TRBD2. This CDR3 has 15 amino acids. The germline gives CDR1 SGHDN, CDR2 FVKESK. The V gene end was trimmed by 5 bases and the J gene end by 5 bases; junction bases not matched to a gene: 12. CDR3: CASSVGGSLWDEQYF. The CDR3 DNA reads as TGTGCCAGCAGCGTCGGGGGGTCTTTGTGGGACGAGCAGTACTTC.

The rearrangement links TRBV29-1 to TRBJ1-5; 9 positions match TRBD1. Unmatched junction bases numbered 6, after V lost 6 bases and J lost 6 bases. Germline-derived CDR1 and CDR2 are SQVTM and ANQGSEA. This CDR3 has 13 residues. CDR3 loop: CSVGDRAGQPQHF. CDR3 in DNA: TGCAGCGTAGGGGACAGGGCGGGTCAGCCCCAGCATTTT.

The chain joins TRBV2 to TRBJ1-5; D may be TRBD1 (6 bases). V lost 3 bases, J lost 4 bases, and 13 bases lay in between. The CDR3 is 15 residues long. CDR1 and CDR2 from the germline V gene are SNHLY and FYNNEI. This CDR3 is CASSEGGLGNQPQHF. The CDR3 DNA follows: TGTGCCAGCAGTGAGGGGGGCCTTGGTAATCAGCCCCAGCATTTT.

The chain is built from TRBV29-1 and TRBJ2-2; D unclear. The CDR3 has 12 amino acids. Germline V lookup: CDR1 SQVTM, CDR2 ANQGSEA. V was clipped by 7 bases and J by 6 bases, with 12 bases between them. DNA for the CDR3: TGCAGCGCGGAAGGGCAAGCCGGGGAGCTGTTTTTT. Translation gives CSAEGQAGELFF.